The present T cell receptor (beta chain) was sequenced within a study of T-cell reconstitution after alpha-beta-depleted transplantation in children. General observations from the study: Reported findings indicate that, about two months after transplant, alpha-beta T cells came from several hundred expanded clones, which were derived from non-depleted graft cells. The origin of high day-60 TCRbeta diversity in some patients lay in surviving recipient T cells and thymic progenitors. At one year after transplant, newly produced T cells mostly accounted for T-cell counts and diversity.

The CDR3 has 12 residues. Losses at the gene ends were 6 bases for V and 5 bases for J; bases not matched to a gene: 5. The germline gives CDR1 SQVTM, CDR2 ANQGSEA. Unique molecular identifiers were used in preparing the TCRbeta library. TCRdb fed the PCR reads into MiXCR, producing one record per CDR3 protein. There are nearly 250,000 distinct CDR3 sequences in the sample; 7.5% to 9.5% occur only once, and less than 8% lies in the top ten. This clonotype was counted many times. Its cognate antigen is unknown. This TCR came from a male patient between 10 and 17 years old who had a stem cell transplant for acute lymphoblastic leukemia, so the T cells may come from the graft donor. The sample in question was PBMCs, mostly from graft donor cells, obtained 180 days after TCRalphabeta/CD19-depleted stem cell transplant. The chain couples TRBV29-1 to TRBJ2-7; 9 positions agree with TRBD1. The CDR3 loop is CSVGTGNNEQYF. CDR3 DNA sequence: TGCAGCGTGGGGACAGGGAACAACGAGCAGTACTTC.